This is a list of T cell receptor beta chains from one sample in a study of T cells of healthy individuals. Each CDR3 protein gets one entry after TCRdb re-called the 5' RACE reads with MiXCR. The table has about 96,000 distinct CDR3 sequences, 17% seen once. These receptors were collected from a human donor in good health. The CDR3 runs from the conserved cysteine through the conserved F or W. D genes are given only for firm matches. Clone sizes are given selectively: once, few, many, or a class where the clone is expanded.

TRBV10-3	13	TRBJ1-1	TRBD1	many	CASEADDGQGIFF	TGTGCCTCCGAGGCCGACGACGGACAGGGTATCTTCTTT
TRBV2	14	TRBJ1-2	TRBD1	-	CASNTQGARNGYTF	TGTGCCAGCAATACCCAGGGGGCTCGGAATGGCTACACCTTC
TRBV20-1	15	TRBJ2-3	-	-	CSARAAFPSTDTQYF	TGCAGTGCTAGAGCCGCTTTTCCTAGCACAGATACGCAGTATTTT
TRBV9	13	TRBJ1-2	-	-	CASSVDGNYGYTF	TGTGCCAGCAGCGTAGACGGCAACTATGGCTACACCTTC
TRBV19	14	TRBJ1-5	-	many	CASSIRDNNQPQHF	TGTGCCAGTAGTATCCGGGACAACAATCAGCCCCAGCATTTT
TRBV12-3/TRBV12-4	14	TRBJ1-5	-	few	CASFRGDSNQPQHF	TGTGCCAGCTTCCGAGGTGATAGCAATCAGCCCCAGCATTTT
TRBV2	14	TRBJ2-4	-	-	CASGGRESSTIQYF	TGTGCCAGCGGGGGGCGGGAGTCGTCAACCATTCAGTACTTC
TRBV28	14	TRBJ1-5	-	-	CASSQPEGNQPQHF	TGTGCCAGCAGTCAACCTGAGGGGAATCAGCCCCAGCATTTT
TRBV12-3/TRBV12-4	12	TRBJ1-1	-	once	CATRQANTEAFF	TGTGCCACCCGACAGGCGAACACTGAAGCTTTCTTT
TRBV4-2	18	TRBJ1-5	TRBD1	-	CASSQAQGGLRGNQPQHF	TGTGCCAGCAGCCAAGCCCAGGGGGGGCTGAGGGGCAATCAGCCCCAGCATTTT
TRBV6-5	15	TRBJ2-1	TRBD2	few	CASRLTSGYYNEQFF	TGTGCCAGCAGATTAACTAGCGGGTATTACAATGAGCAGTTCTTC
TRBV9	14	TRBJ1-6	-	-	CASSVAKLNSPLHF	TGTGCCAGCAGCGTAGCTAAGCTGAATTCACCCCTCCACTTT
TRBV9	18	TRBJ1-2	TRBD1	many	CASSKTSGQVLRNYGYTF	TGTGCCAGCAGCAAAACTTCTGGACAGGTCTTGCGTAACTATGGCTACACCTTC
TRBV28	10	TRBJ2-5	-	few	CATQSKTQYF	TGTGCCACGCAAAGCAAGACCCAGTACTTC
TRBV7-9	15	TRBJ1-1	-	-	CASSLGAVEGSEAFF	TGTGCCAGCAGCTTAGGGGCGGTTGAGGGATCTGAAGCTTTCTTT
TRBV28	12	TRBJ1-1	TRBD1	few	CASRRQGSEAFF	TGTGCCAGCAGAAGACAGGGTTCTGAAGCTTTCTTT
TRBV9	14	TRBJ2-7	-	few	CASSVGPNSYEQYF	TGTGCCAGCAGCGTAGGTCCTAACAGTTACGAGCAGTACTTC
TRBV28	12	TRBJ2-7	-	-	CASSLYNYEQYF	TGTGCCAGCAGTTTGTACAACTACGAGCAGTACTTC
TRBV28	13	TRBJ2-7	-	-	CASDSPSSYEQYF	TGTGCCAGCGACAGCCCGAGCTCCTACGAGCAGTACTTC
TRBV11-2	13	TRBJ1-6	-	many	CASSPDWDSPLHF	TGTGCCAGCAGCCCGGACTGGGATTCACCCCTCCACTTT
TRBV20-1	14	TRBJ1-5	-	many	CSARAGASNQPQHF	TGCAGTGCTAGAGCTGGAGCGAGCAATCAGCCCCAGCATTTT
TRBV6-2/TRBV6-3	14	TRBJ2-4	TRBD2	-	CASTVERGLNIQYF	TGTGCCAGCACGGTCGAGCGGGGGCTAAACATTCAGTACTTC
TRBV7-6	14	TRBJ1-5	TRBD1	few	CASSLEQGAKPQHF	TGTGCCAGCAGCTTAGAGCAGGGGGCCAAGCCCCAGCATTTT
TRBV11-2	16	TRBJ2-2	-	many	CASSPGWGTNLGELFF	TGTGCCAGCAGCCCAGGGTGGGGGACGAATCTGGGGGAGCTGTTTTTT
TRBV24-1	16	TRBJ2-1	-	-	CATSDHPGDSYNEQFF	TGTGCCACCAGTGACCATCCCGGGGACTCCTACAATGAGCAGTTCTTC
TRBV29-1	14	TRBJ2-1	TRBD2	many	CSVGTSGSVYEQFF	TGCAGCGTTGGGACTAGCGGGAGTGTGTATGAGCAGTTCTTC
TRBV7-2	13	TRBJ1-5	-	few	CASSPDGNQPQHF	TGTGCCAGCAGCCCCGACGGGAATCAGCCCCAGCATTTT
TRBV9	16	TRBJ1-4	TRBD1	many	CASSTLPGQGNEKLFF	TGTGCCAGCAGCACTCTACCGGGACAGGGGAATGAAAAACTGTTTTTT
TRBV30	14	TRBJ2-7	-	-	CAWAVGGNSYEQYF	TGTGCCTGGGCTGTAGGGGGGAACTCCTACGAGCAGTACTTC
TRBV7-2	14	TRBJ2-3	-	-	CASSSRGLTDTQYF	TGTGCCAGCAGCTCGCGGGGGCTCACAGATACGCAGTATTTT
TRBV9	15	TRBJ2-5	TRBD2	-	CASSVEGGPWETQYF	TGTGCCAGCAGCGTAGAGGGAGGGCCGTGGGAGACCCAGTACTTC
TRBV29-1	15	TRBJ2-7	-	many	CSVTSQGGGSYEQYF	TGCAGCGTTACTTCACAGGGAGGGGGCTCCTACGAGCAGTACTTC